The rows below give T cell receptor beta chains drawn from one sample of a study of cytomegalovirus exposure and HLA in healthy donors. The data were produced by immunoSEQ multiplex PCR, yet TCRdb's version contains in-frame clones alone and is incomplete. The listing records about 39,000 clones. The sample comprised PBMCs. These receptors were taken from a young woman in good health and CMV-seropositive. The CDR3 runs from the conserved cysteine through the conserved F or W. The D gene is left open where the match is weak.

V gene,D gene,J gene,CDR3 DNA,CDR3 protein
TRBV5-4,TRBD1,TRBJ1-1,TGTGCCAGCAGCGCGATACAGGGGTCCAACACTGAAGCTTTCTTT,CASSAIQGSNTEAFF
TRBV5-1,TRBD2,TRBJ2-5,TGCGCCAGCAGCTTTTGGTCGGGGGGAACTCAAGAGACCCAGTACTTC,CASSFWSGGTQETQYF
TRBV21-1,-,TRBJ1-5,TGTGCCAGCAGCAAAAGTGGACAGGGAATATCGGGTCAGCCCCAGCATTTT,CASSKSGQGISGQPQHF
TRBV5-8,-,TRBJ1-4,TGTGCCAGCAGCTTGGGCGAAGCAACTAATGAAAAACTGTTTTTT,CASSLGEATNEKLFF
TRBV30,TRBD1,TRBJ1-3,TGTGCCTGGTGCCCCCCGGGACAGCTCTTTGGAAACACCATATATTTT,CAWCPPGQLFGNTIYF
TRBV30,-,TRBJ1-6,TGTGCCTGGCGGGCAGAGGGCACCTCTTTTTCACCCCTCCACTTT,CAWRAEGTSFSPLHF
TRBV5-1,TRBD1,TRBJ2-3,TGCGCCAGCAGCACCGGGACAGATAGAAGCACAGATACGCAGTATTTT,CASSTGTDRSTDTQYF
TRBV4-1,TRBD1,TRBJ1-5,TGCGCCAGCAGCCAAGATCCGACAGGGAATCAGCCCCAGCATTTT,CASSQDPTGNQPQHF
TRBV14,-,TRBJ2-5,TGTGCCAGCAGCCCGCTCCGGGGATTGAGTCAGGAGACCCAGTACTTC,CASSPLRGLSQETQYF
TRBV18,-,TRBJ2-5,TGTGCCAGCTCACCCCGACAAGGGGCGGAGACCCAGTACTTC,CASSPRQGAETQYF
TRBV7-2,TRBD1,TRBJ1-2,TGTGCCAGCAGTCAGGACAGGAACTTTCGTAACTATGGCTACACCTTC,CASSQDRNFRNYGYTF
TRBV4-1,TRBD1,TRBJ1-2,TGCGCCAGCAGCCAGACAGGGGGATCCTACACCTTC,CASSQTGGSYTF
TRBV25-1,-,TRBJ1-6,TGTGCCAGCAGCACACCGGGCTCCGGTGCGGGTTCACCCCTCCACTTT,CASSTPGSGAGSPLHF
TRBV6-1,TRBD1,TRBJ2-7,TGTGCCAGCAGTGAAGCGGTCCTGACAGGGGGGGCCTACGAGCAGTACTTC,CASSEAVLTGGAYEQYF
TRBV7-8,-,TRBJ1-1,TGTGCCAGCAGCTGGGGCGTGGGTAGGTACACTGAAGCTTTCTTT,CASSWGVGRYTEAFF
TRBV11-2,-,TRBJ1-3,TGTGCCAGCAGCCCCGATCGGAACACCATATATTTT,CASSPDRNTIYF
TRBV10-1,-,TRBJ1-1,TGCGCCAGCAGTGAGTCGTTCGGGGTGGCCGTCACTGAAGCTTTCTTT,CASSESFGVAVTEAFF
TRBV15,-,TRBJ2-7,TGTGCCACCAGCTCCGGGTCTTACTACGAGCAGTACTTC,CATSSGSYYEQYF
TRBV30,TRBD1,TRBJ2-7,TGTGCCTGGAGGCGGGGGGACAGGGGGCCCTACGAGCAGTACTTC,CAWRRGDRGPYEQYF
TRBV19,TRBD1,TRBJ1-2,TGTGCCAGGCGGACAGGGAGGTATGGCTACACCTTC,CARRTGRYGYTF
TRBV7-8,TRBD1,TRBJ2-7,TGTGCCAGCGCGCCCCGGGACAGGCTCGAGCAGTACTTC,CASAPRDRLEQYF
TRBV7-9,TRBD1,TRBJ1-2,TGTGCCAGCAGCCAAGGGGACAGCTATGGCTATGGCTACACCTTC,CASSQGDSYGYGYTF
TRBV13,TRBD1,TRBJ2-2,TGTGCCAGCAGCGTAGACAGGGGGACGAACACCGGGGAGCTGTTTTTT,CASSVDRGTNTGELFF
TRBV9,TRBD1,TRBJ1-5,TGTGCCAGCAGCGTAGGAACAGGGGGCAGTCAGCCCCAGCATTTT,CASSVGTGGSQPQHF
TRBV7-2,TRBD1,TRBJ1-2,TGTGCCAGCAGCCCAAACAGGGGGCAGGGCTACACCTTC,CASSPNRGQGYTF
TRBV6-1,TRBD1,TRBJ1-1,TGTGCCAGCAGACAGGGGGCCACTGAAGCTTTCTTT,CASRQGATEAFF
TRBV5-8,TRBD1,TRBJ1-2,TGTGCCAGCAGCTTGGGGGGACAGGGTGGCGGCTACACCTTC,CASSLGGQGGGYTF
TRBV5-4,TRBD2,TRBJ2-3,TGTGCCAGCAGCTTGGCGCGCGGGGGGGCCACAGATACGCAGTATTTT,CASSLARGGATDTQYF
TRBV4-1,-,TRBJ2-7,TGCGCCAGCAGCCAAGGGACAGTCTCCTACGAGCAGTACTTC,CASSQGTVSYEQYF
TRBV7-9,TRBD1,TRBJ2-7,TGTGCCAGCAGTCTCGGGACAGGGGGTCTTTTGTTTTACGAGCAGTACTTC,CASSLGTGGLLFYEQYF
TRBV6-9,TRBD1,TRBJ2-3,TGTGCCAGCATTAAACCCGTCAGGGGGCGTTTTCTGGATACGCAGTATTTT,CASIKPVRGRFLDTQYF
TRBV6-5,-,TRBJ1-1,TGTGCCAGCACTCAGGGAACTGAAGCTTTCTTT,CASTQGTEAFF
TRBV2,-,TRBJ1-5,TGTGCCAGCAGTGACGGGGTCGGACAGTTAAATCAGCCCCAGCATTTT,CASSDGVGQLNQPQHF
TRBV11-2,TRBD1,TRBJ2-3,TGTGCCAGCAGCTTAGCGGGACAGGGGACAGATACGCAGTATTTT,CASSLAGQGTDTQYF
TRBV2,TRBD1,TRBJ2-7,TGTGCCAGCAGTGGGCAGGGGGCAGACGAGCAGTACTTC,CASSGQGADEQYF
TRBV7-9,-,TRBJ2-3,TGTGCCAGCAGAGGGGAGGCCACAGATACGCAGTATTTT,CASRGEATDTQYF
TRBV25-1,-,TRBJ1-1,TGTGCCAGCCGACAGGACTTCAACACTGAAGCTTTCTTT,CASRQDFNTEAFF